Listed here is a single T cell receptor (beta chain). Its antigen is not yet known. Per-base quality was not reported, and no clone a single base away is much larger than it. As encoded in the germline V gene, CDR1 is MGHRA while CDR2 is YSYEKL. The CDR3 numbers 19 residues from cysteine through phenylalanine. Solely the CDR3 DNA is kept, with 57 bases framed from the first base. V loses 0 bases, J loses 2 bases, and the germline ends lie 21 bases apart. The library was prepared using RT-PCR. The run used an Illumina MiSeq. The public reads were reanalyzed by TCRdb: fastp trimming at Q25, MiXCR alignment, in-frame beta chains only. Under each unique CDR3 protein, matching rows form one entry showing the most common genes and DNA. The sample table lists some 420 distinct CDR3 sequences, around three fifths of them with a count of one. The ten largest clones take up roughly a fifth of the sample. The data are from a study of CD4 T cell repertoires and nickel (dated by TCRdb to 2019 to 2021).

The V gene is TRBV4-1 and the J gene is TRBJ2-3; the D gene is possibly TRBD2, with 6 bases matching. The clonotype originates from a human donor in a nickel allergy study, with or without nickel allergy (not recorded which). It is not recorded whether this sample comes from one donor or several. Sequencing used CD4+ T cells from blood, not recorded whether cultured. Read as DNA, the sequence is TGCGCCAGCAGCCAAGATAGGTCCCCCAGCTTAGCGGTCACAGATACGCAGTATTTT. This encodes CASSQDRSPSLAVTDTQYF.